The 28 T cell receptor beta chains given below trace back to one sample, sequenced in a study of identical twins (dated by TCRdb to the mid-2010s). Libraries were made using 5' RACE. The reads were generated on an Illumina HiSeq 2000. Through fastp at Q25 and MiXCR, TCRdb rebuilt clones from the public reads, retaining in-frame beta chains. Duplicate CDR3 protein sequences are folded into a single record with the most common DNA and genes. For this sample the table gives just under 650,000 distinct CDR3 sequences, of which 7.1% were detected only once. Roughly 1.5% of the sample lies in the top ten. This sample was shared with a second study, whose subject was yellow fever vaccine responses in identical twins.

The source material was PBMCs. Every receptor here comes from a woman younger than 30 in good health.

This chain links TRBV7-6 with TRBJ2-3; the D gene could be TRBD1 or TRBD2 (6 bases each). The length of the CDR3 is 17 residues. V was shortened by 4 bases and J by 1 base, with 18 bases between the two germline ends. CDR1 is SGHVS and CDR2 is FNYEAQ in the germline V gene. The CDR3 DNA sequence: TGTGCCAGCAGCTCCTTTGGGGGCTCGGGGGGCACAGATACGCAGTATTTT. Translated: CASSSFGGSGGTDTQYF. The full variable domain, rest sourced from reference TRBV7-6 and TRBJ2-3, is GAGVSQSPRYKVTKRGQDVALRCDPISGHVSLYWYRQALGQGPEFLTYFNYEAQQDKSGLPNDRFSAERPEGSISTLTIQRTEQRDSAMYRCASSSFGGSGGTDTQYFGPGTRLTVL.

This clonotype was counted only a few times. The chain is built from TRBV29-1 and TRBJ2-2; TRBD2 matches at 10 bases. The J segment lost 3 bases and the V segment lost 7 bases, leaving 5 bases of the junction unmatched. Per germline, CDR1 SQVTM and CDR2 ANQGSEA. The CDR3 spans 14 residues. Here the CDR3 reads CSASGSGDTGELFF. CDR3 DNA: TGCAGCGCTAGCGGGAGTGGGGACACCGGGGAGCTGTTTTTT.

This clonotype was counted many times. V and J are TRBV29-1 and TRBJ2-7; tentatively, D is TRBD2 (5 bases). The CDR3 runs to 15 residues. The germline gives CDR1 SQVTM, CDR2 ANQGSEA. V was shortened by 5 bases and J by 0 bases, with 17 bases between the two germline ends. The DNA of the CDR3 is TGCAGCGTTATTCGCGGGCTTAACCCCTCCTACGAGCAGTACTTC. Translation: CSVIRGLNPSYEQYF.

This clonotype was detected many times. The J gene is TRBJ2-1, the V gene TRBV7-9; 8 nucleotides match TRBD2. The CDR3 length is 15 residues. Germline V lookup: CDR1 SEHNR, CDR2 FQNEAQ (reference sequence). J gave up 8 bases and V 6 bases, and 12 bases lay outside the gene matches. This chain's CDR3 is CASSSTGTSRDEQFF. CDR3 DNA sequence: TGTGCCAGCAGTTCGACCGGGACTAGTCGGGATGAGCAGTTCTTC.

This clonotype was detected only a few times. The chain employs TRBV28 and TRBJ2-5; D may correspond to TRBD1 or TRBD2 (6 bases each). Germline-derived CDR1 and CDR2 are MDHEN and SYDVKM. CDR3 length equals 15 residues. V gave up 6 bases and J gave up 2 bases, with 16 bases separating them. In DNA form, the CDR3 reads TGTGCCAGCAGGCGACTATGGGGGGCTCAAGAGACCCAGTACTTC. It encodes CASRRLWGAQETQYF.

There are many counts of this clonotype. The chain couples TRBV24-1 to TRBJ2-1, with 8 nucleotides matching TRBD2. CDR3 length equals 15 residues. V trimming: 3 bases; J trimming: 4 bases; junction bases outside the gene matches: 4. Per the germline V gene, CDR1 is KGHDR and CDR2 is SFDVKD. Written as DNA, the CDR3 is TGTGCCACCAGTGATCCGGGACTAGATTACAATGAGCAGTTCTTC. It specifies CATSDPGLDYNEQFF.

Here the CDR3 reads CATSEKGTLQYEQYF. The CDR3 DNA is TGTGCCACCAGTGAAAAAGGGACCTTACAATACGAGCAGTACTTC. The rearrangement uses TRBV24-1 and TRBJ2-7; D may be TRBD1 or TRBD2 (5 bases each). CDR3 size: 15 residues. Trimming shortened V by 4 bases and J by 4 bases, and 16 bases separated the two germline ends. The V gene's germline CDR1 is KGHDR and CDR2 SFDVKD.

This clonotype turned up a few times. The chain links TRBV12-3 or TRBV12-4 to TRBJ1-5; 7 bases fit TRBD1. V lost 8 bases to trimming and J lost 1 base; unmatched junction nucleotides: 8. The CDR3 length is 15 residues. The CDR3 sequence is CASLRTGGSNQPQHF. The CDR3 DNA reads as TGTGCCAGCTTACGGACAGGAGGGAGCAATCAGCCCCAGCATTTT.

The chain recombines TRBV9 with TRBJ2-3, with D uncertain. The CDR3 has 14 residues. V lost 3 bases, J lost 2 bases, and 10 bases lay in between. The V gene's germline CDR1 is SGDLS and CDR2 YYNGEE. The chain's CDR3 is CASSEGWDTDTQYF. CDR3 DNA: TGTGCCAGCAGCGAAGGCTGGGACACAGATACGCAGTATTTT.

This clonotype was recorded a few times. The V gene is TRBV10-3, the J gene TRBJ1-2; the match to TRBD1 covers 8 bases. The V segment lost 10 bases and the J segment 0 bases; nucleotides outside the gene matches: 10. Germline V gives CDR1 ENHRY, CDR2 SYGVKD. CDR3 length equals 15 residues. The CDR3 nucleotides read TGTGCCACCAGCCCCGGACAGGGTCCTAACTATGGCTACACCTTC. This gives the protein CATSPGQGPNYGYTF.

The rearrangement uses TRBV7-9 and TRBJ2-7; 9 nucleotides align to TRBD1. The CDR3 is 15 residues long. The trim removed 6 bases at V and 0 bases at J, leaving 6 bases unmatched. Germline V CDR1 and CDR2: SEHNR, FQNEAQ (reference sequence). CDR3 sequence: CASRPGQGTSYEQYF. In DNA, the CDR3 is TGTGCCAGCAGGCCCGGACAGGGGACCTCCTACGAGCAGTACTTC.

This clonotype was picked up a small number of times. The chain is built from TRBV5-5 and TRBJ1-2; 12 bases map to TRBD1. Germline assignment: CDR1 SGHKS and CDR2 YYEKEE (reference sequence). Unmatched junction bases numbered 8, after V lost 6 bases and J lost 5 bases. This CDR3 is 15 amino acids long. CDR3 DNA sequence: TGTGCCAGCATTGAGATGGGACAGGGGGCATATGGCTACACCTTC. Translated, it gives CASIEMGQGAYGYTF.

This sequence joins TRBV12-3 or TRBV12-4 and TRBJ2-7; 7 nucleotides align to TRBD1. The CDR3 totals 14 residues. Losses at the gene ends were 2 bases for V and 3 bases for J; bases not matched to a gene: 4. This CDR3 reads CASSLRDSIYEQYF. CDR3 in DNA: TGTGCCAGCAGTTTACGGGACAGTATCTACGAGCAGTACTTC.

The chain combines TRBV3-1 with TRBJ2-7, with D perhaps TRBD1 (6 bases). The CDR3 is made up of 15 amino acids. V lost 2 bases, J lost 5 bases, and 16 bases lay in between. Germline-derived CDR1 and CDR2 are LGHDT and YNNKEL (reference sequence). The CDR3 spells CASSQPTGYGNEQYV. CDR3 nucleotides: TGTGCCAGCAGCCAACCAACAGGGTATGGTAACGAGCAGTACGTC.

V is TRBV15 and J is TRBJ2-7; D uncertain. Germline values: CDR1 LNHNV, CDR2 YYDKDF (reference sequence). The CDR3 contains 13 residues. Trimming pared 0 bases from V and 7 bases from J, leaving 10 bases between. The DNA for the CDR3 is TGTGCCACCAGCAGAGATCGGTCTAGGGAGCAGTACTTC. Its translation is CATSRDRSREQYF. The variable domain in full, with the rest retrieved from reference TRBV15 and TRBJ2-7, is DAMVIQNPRYQVTQFGKPVTLSCSQTLNHNVMYWYQQKSSQAPKLLFHYYDKDFNNEADTPDNFQSRRPNTSFCFLDIRSPGLGDTAMYLCATSRDRSREQYFGPGTRLTVT.

This clonotype has at least ten counts. V and J are TRBV27 and TRBJ1-5; 10 bases are shared with TRBD1. CDR1 and CDR2 from the germline V gene are MNHEY and SMNVEV (reference sequence). This CDR3 is built from 13 residues. Unmatched junction bases numbered 2, after V lost 8 bases and J lost 4 bases. This CDR3 is CASPDRGNQPQHF. CDR3 bases: TGTGCCAGCCCGGACAGGGGGAATCAGCCCCAGCATTTT.

The chain combines TRBV20-1 with TRBJ2-1; 8 bases match TRBD2. This CDR3 comprises 15 residues. V lost 8 bases and J lost 2; bases outside the gene matches: 11. Germline V gives CDR1 DFQATT, CDR2 SNEGSKA (reference sequence). In DNA form, the CDR3 reads TGCAGTCATACCCAACGGGGGGGCCCCTACAATGAGCAGTTCTTC. Its translation: CSHTQRGGPYNEQFF.

This clonotype was observed at least ten times. The chain recombines TRBV20-1 with TRBJ2-7; D is unresolved. This CDR3 contains 12 residues. Germline CDR1 and CDR2: DFQATT and SNEGSKA (reference sequence). V was cut by 2 bases and J by 2 bases, with 7 bases left in between. CDR3 bases: TGCAGTGCTAGAAGCGAAGCCTACGAGCAGTACTTC. It yields the protein CSARSEAYEQYF.

The chain is built from TRBV20-1 and TRBJ1-2, with a possible D match to TRBD1 (5 bases). CDR1 and CDR2 from the germline V gene are DFQATT and SNEGSKA (reference sequence). V was pared by 3 bases and J by 4 bases, with 15 bases between. This CDR3 region has 14 residues. CDR3 coding DNA: TGCAGTGCTAGCAGGGACGGAACCCGCTATGGCTACACCTTC. Protein sequence: CSASRDGTRYGYTF.

Only a few counts were recorded for this clonotype. The V gene is TRBV15, the J gene TRBJ2-4; 8 nucleotides align to TRBD2. This CDR3 is built from 20 residues. CDR1 LNHNV and CDR2 YYDKDF come from the germline V gene (reference sequence). Unmatched junction bases numbered 14, after V lost 1 base and J lost 0 bases. The CDR3 sequence: CATSRVERERAFIAKNIQYF. In DNA, the CDR3 is TGTGCCACCAGCAGAGTCGAGCGGGAGAGGGCTTTTATAGCCAAAAACATTCAGTACTTC.

V and J are TRBV6-2 or TRBV6-3 and TRBJ2-2; D remains unclear. Trimming took 6 bases from V and 0 from J, leaving 8 bases between them. Looked up from germline, CDR1 is MNHEY and CDR2 is SVGEGT. The CDR3 length is 14 residues. CDR3 DNA sequence: TGTGCCAGCAGGCCCGGAGCGAACACCGGGGAGCTGTTTTTT. The encoded protein is CASRPGANTGELFF.

This clonotype was observed many times. Written as DNA, the CDR3 is TGTGCCAGCAGGAGCGGGACAGGGCTTAACAATGAGCAGTTCTTC. It encodes CASRSGTGLNNEQFF. The rearrangement joins TRBV28 to TRBJ2-1; 9 nucleotides agree with TRBD1. This CDR3 has 15 residues. Germline loops: CDR1 MDHEN, CDR2 SYDVKM. Losses at the gene ends were 6 bases for V and 5 bases for J; bases not matched to a gene: 8.

This chain connects TRBV3-1 to TRBJ2-2; D unclear. The germline V and J ends were trimmed by 4 bases and 5 bases, with 8 bases remaining between them. CDR3 length: 13 amino acids. The germline gives CDR1 LGHDT, CDR2 YNNKEL (reference sequence). Here the CDR3 reads CASSRAGTGELFF. The CDR3 nucleotides read TGTGCCAGCAGCCGGGCCGGGACCGGGGAGCTGTTTTTT.

The sample holds many counts of this clonotype. The V and J genes are TRBV5-5 and TRBJ1-5; no definite D call. V dropped 2 bases and J dropped 7 bases, with 10 bases sitting between them. Germline V lookup: CDR1 SGHKS, CDR2 YYEKEE (reference sequence). The CDR3 is made up of 13 amino acids. DNA for the CDR3: TGTGCCAGCAGCTTTGTGGGTAACCAGCCCCAGCATTTT. It codes for CASSFVGNQPQHF.

Many counts were recorded for this clonotype. The chain recombines TRBV28 with TRBJ2-1; 9 bases agree with TRBD2. Unmatched junction bases numbered 4, after V lost 3 bases and J lost 7 bases. There are 14 residues in the CDR3. From germline, CDR1 is MDHEN and CDR2 SYDVKM. The CDR3 DNA reads as TGTGCCAGCAGTTTTCCTAGCGGGAATAATGAGCAGTTCTTC. This encodes CASSFPSGNNEQFF. The whole variable domain, remainder taken from reference TRBV28 and TRBJ2-1, is DVKVTQSSRYLVKRTGEKVFLECVQDMDHENMFWYRQDPGLGLRLIYFSYDVKMKEKGDIPEGYSVSREKKERFSLILESASTNQTSMYLCASSFPSGNNEQFFGPGTRLTVL.

This clonotype has a count of ten or more. This chain connects TRBV27 to TRBJ1-5; D unclear. V lost 3 bases and J lost 4, with 13 bases in between. Per germline, CDR1 MNHEY and CDR2 SMNVEV (reference sequence). The CDR3 is made up of 15 amino acids. The CDR3 sequence is CASSLMAGNNQPQHF. The CDR3 DNA reads TGTGCCAGCAGTTTGATGGCAGGAAATAATCAGCCCCAGCATTTT.

The rearrangement links TRBV7-9 to TRBJ2-5; tentative D call: TRBD2 (6 bases). V shed 2 bases and J shed 1 base, with 14 bases lying between them. Germline values: CDR1 SEHNR, CDR2 FQNEAQ (reference sequence). The CDR3 runs 16 residues. The CDR3 reads CASSLIPGESQETQYF. The CDR3 DNA reads as TGTGCCAGCAGCTTAATACCGGGGGAAAGCCAAGAGACCCAGTACTTC. Full variable domain (missing parts from reference TRBV7-9 and TRBJ2-5): DTGVSQNPRHKITKRGQNVTFRCDPISEHNRLYWYRQTLGQGPEFLTYFQNEAQLEKSRLLSDRFSAERPKGSFSTLEIQRTEQGDSAMYLCASSLIPGESQETQYFGPGTRLLVL.

This clonotype was detected only a few times. The V and J genes are TRBV5-1 and TRBJ1-3; unclear D gene. Trimming cost V 3 bases and J 4 bases, with 8 bases left between them. This CDR3 has 13 amino acids. Germline V gene lookup returns CDR1 SGHRS and CDR2 YFSETQ. CDR3 protein: CASSSSNGNTIYF. DNA for the CDR3: TGCGCCAGCAGCTCCTCAAACGGAAACACCATATATTTT. Complete variable domain (other parts from reference TRBV5-1 and TRBJ1-3): KAGVTQTPRYLIKTRGQQVTLSCSPISGHRSVSWYQQTPGQGLQFLFEYFSETQRNKGNFPGRFSGRQFSNSRSEMNVSTLELGDSALYLCASSSSNGNTIYFGEGSWLTVV.